The 15 T cell receptor beta chains below all came from one sample that was sequenced in a study of cytomegalovirus exposure and HLA in healthy donors. Using immunoSEQ multiplex PCR, the repertoire was profiled, and TCRdb retains in-frame clones only, with some absent. The table shows 150,000 to 200,000 clones, with 84% occurring only once. Sequences were obtained from PBMCs. These receptors were collected from a man aged 18 to 29 in good health and CMV-seropositive.

In nucleotides, the CDR3 is TGTGCCAGCAGCTTAGAGGGGGCAAAGGCAGATACGCAGTATTTT. Protein: CASSLEGAKADTQYF. This chain links TRBV7-2 with TRBJ2-3; 7 nucleotides align to TRBD1. Germline trimming cut 1 base from V and 4 bases from J; bases unmatched to any gene: 5. Per the germline V gene, CDR1 is SGHTA and CDR2 is FQGNSA. This CDR3 contains 15 residues.

The chain is built from TRBV7-6 and TRBJ2-2, with D possibly being TRBD1 (6 bases). Trimming shortened V by 6 bases and J by 2 bases, and 10 bases separated the two germline ends. The CDR3 is 14 amino acids. CDR1 SGHVS and CDR2 FNYEAQ come from the germline V gene. The CDR3 DNA is TGTGCCAGCAGTACAGGGATAAACACCGGGGAGCTGTTTTTT. Translating it yields CASSTGINTGELFF. The whole variable domain, remainder taken from reference TRBV7-6 and TRBJ2-2, is GAGVSQSPRYKVTKRGQDVALRCDPISGHVSLYWYRQALGQGPEFLTYFNYEAQQDKSGLPNDRFSAERPEGSISTLTIQRTEQRDSAMYRCASSTGINTGELFFGEGSRLTVL.

The chain uses TRBV19 and TRBJ1-2, with D maybe TRBD1 (5 bases). CDR3 length: 12 amino acids. Germline V gene data show CDR1 as LNHDA and CDR2 as SQIVND (reference sequence). V gave up 6 bases and J gave up 7 bases, with 12 bases separating them. The CDR3 reads CASRFQGPGYTF. The CDR3 nucleotides are TGTGCCAGTAGGTTTCAGGGCCCTGGCTACACCTTC.

The V call is TRBV2, the J call TRBJ2-7, with unresolved D. The CDR3 totals 14 residues. V lost 4 bases to trimming and J lost 0 bases, with 10 bases between them. The germline CDR1 and CDR2 sequences are SNHLY and FYNNEI. The CDR3 DNA reads as TGTGCCAGCAGTGCTACAGTTACCTCCTACGAGCAGTACTTC. It is translated as CASSATVTSYEQYF.

The chain is built from TRBV2 and TRBJ2-2; D is unresolved. Germline V gene data show CDR1 as SNHLY and CDR2 as FYNNEI. The CDR3 contains 13 residues. The V and J ends lost 4 bases and 5 bases respectively, with 8 bases between them. The CDR3 nucleotides are TGTGCCAGCAGTGTAGTCGGGACCGGGGAGCTGTTTTTT. This translates into CASSVVGTGELFF.

The chain joins TRBV2 to TRBJ1-3; D is perhaps TRBD1 (6 bases). Between the trimmed V and J ends, which lost 4 bases and 0 bases, there was a span of 19 bases. Germline CDR1 and CDR2: SNHLY and FYNNEI. This CDR3 has 18 amino acids. CDR3 amino acids: CASSASSGHLPSGNTIYF. In nucleotides, the CDR3 is TGTGCCAGCAGTGCGAGTTCGGGACACCTACCCTCTGGAAACACCATATATTTT.

The rearrangement uses TRBV5-1 and TRBJ1-1; the match to TRBD1 covers 10 bases. The germline gives CDR1 SGHRS, CDR2 YFSETQ. V dropped 0 bases and J dropped 2; count of bases not matched to a gene: 4. This CDR3 is built from 16 residues. Here the CDR3 reads CASSLDGQGVNTEAFF. CDR3 DNA sequence: TGCGCCAGCAGCTTGGACGGACAGGGGGTTAACACTGAAGCTTTCTTT.

The chain combines TRBV7-2 with TRBJ2-7, with D perhaps matching TRBD2 (6 bases). CDR1 and CDR2 from the germline V gene are SGHTA and FQGNSA. Trimming removed 4 bases at V and 6 bases at J, with 13 bases between. The CDR3 consists of 13 residues. Written as DNA, the CDR3 is TGTGCCAGCAGCTCCGGAGGGGCACCCGAGCAGTACTTC. Amino acid sequence: CASSSGGAPEQYF.

The genes are TRBV4-2 and TRBJ1-5, with TRBD1 as a possible D gene (6 bases). The V and J ends lost 2 bases and 6 bases respectively, with 14 bases between them. Per germline, CDR1 LGHNA and CDR2 YNFKEQ. This CDR3 has 15 residues. In DNA form, the CDR3 reads TGTGCCAGCAGCCAAAACGGGGGGGCCGGTCAGCCCCAGCATTTT. Amino acids: CASSQNGGAGQPQHF.

V gene TRBV19 combines with J gene TRBJ2-7; D might be TRBD2 (6 bases). The CDR3 extends over 13 amino acids. Trimming pared 6 bases from V and 3 bases from J, leaving 12 bases between. Per germline, CDR1 LNHDA and CDR2 SQIVND (reference sequence). The CDR3 loop reads CASRGDGSYEQYF. The CDR3 bases are TGTGCCAGTAGAGGGGACGGGAGCTACGAGCAGTACTTC.

The chain has TRBV19 and TRBJ1-5; 7 bases are a match to TRBD1. Trimming removed 6 bases from V and 4 bases from J; junction bases left unmatched: 3. Germline lookup yields CDR1 LNHDA and CDR2 SQIVND (reference sequence). The CDR3 runs 13 residues. The CDR3 loop is CASRKDRNQPQHF. CDR3 coding DNA: TGTGCCAGTAGGAAGGACAGGAATCAGCCCCAGCATTTT.

The sample holds many counts of this clone. V gene TRBV19 combines with J gene TRBJ1-1; 7 bases align to TRBD1. V trimming: 8 bases; J trimming: 1 base; junction bases outside the gene matches: 10. CDR1 and CDR2 (germline): LNHDA, SQIVND (reference sequence). The CDR3 covers 15 residues. CDR3 sequence: CASFSGAGGNTEAFF. The CDR3 coding sequence is TGTGCCAGTTTTTCTGGGGCAGGGGGGAACACTGAAGCTTTCTTT.

With regard to this clone: Other nucleotide sequences in the sample specify the same CDR3. The CDR3 here is CATSRDRGLGNTIYF. DNA for the CDR3: TGTGCCACCAGCAGAGACAGGGGGCTTGGAAACACCATATATTTT. V usage is TRBV15 and J usage is TRBJ1-3; 8 bases are shared with TRBD1. After removal of 0 bases from V and 3 bases from J, the junction contained 1 base not matched to a gene. This CDR3 has 15 amino acids. Germline lookup yields CDR1 LNHNV and CDR2 YYDKDF (reference sequence).

The count of this clone is one. The chain's CDR3 is CASSYSTGASGQFF. The CDR3 DNA follows: TGTGCCAGCAGTTACTCGACAGGGGCCTCGGGGCAGTTCTTC. The chain carries TRBV6-6 and TRBJ2-1; 8 nucleotides align to TRBD1. V lost 0 bases and J lost 12; bases outside the gene matches: 7. CDR1 and CDR2 (germline): MNHNY, SVGAGI (reference sequence). This CDR3 is 14 amino acids long.

This chain joins TRBV27 and TRBJ2-7; 7 bases agree with TRBD2. CDR1 is MNHEY and CDR2 is SMNVEV in the germline V gene (reference sequence). The CDR3 is 13 residues long. Trimming took 6 bases from V and 1 from J; bases not matched to a gene: 3. The CDR3 DNA follows: TGTGCCAGCAGCCCCGGGGGGTCCTACGAGCAGTACTTC. This translates into CASSPGGSYEQYF.